This TCR beta chain was profiled in a study of regulatory T cells in long-lasting Graves disease. The authors built TCR beta libraries using iRepertoire HTBI primers and Arm-PCR of CDR3 regions. TCRdb ran MiXCR on the multiplex PCR reads and lists one entry per CDR3 protein. The data contain fewer than 450,000 distinct CDR3 sequences, about 15% of them singletons. At least ten counts were recorded for this clonotype. Indicated time point: newly diagnosed GD, antithyroid drugs for less than 3 months. PBMCs were the source of the RNA used for TCR sequencing. Trimming pared 5 bases from V and 4 bases from J, leaving 5 bases between. Germline lookup yields CDR1 SNHLY and CDR2 FYNNEI. The CDR3 is 11 amino acids. These data also formed part of another study, on T cells in Graves' hyperthyroidism and ophthalmopathy. That study reports: HTBI primers were used for first-round RT-PCR of the TCR CDR3.

The TCR comes from a woman in her forties with Graves disease. V usage is TRBV2 and J usage is TRBJ1-2; D is ambiguous. Here the sequenced sample was peripheral blood mononuclear cells (PBMCs), taken at new diagnosis, from a patient treated with antithyroid drugs. For the CDR3, the DNA is TGTGCCAGCAGTTACAGCTATGGCTACACCTTC. Translated: CASSYSYGYTF.